The source of this TCR beta chain is a study of T cells in Graves' hyperthyroidism and ophthalmopathy. Study context: Before treatment of any kind, peripheral blood was taken at initial diagnosis.

V shed 5 bases and J shed 5 bases, with 15 bases lying between them. The CDR3 length is 15 residues. The germline gives CDR1 SEHNR, CDR2 FQNEAQ (reference sequence). At least ten counts were recorded for this clonotype. What it binds is not known. Among the patients, aged 18 to 65, hyperthyroidism was newly diagnosed and had lasted under 2 months. Each diagnosis drew on symptoms, thyroxine, TRAb, thyroid ultrasound and orbital computed tomography findings. Amplified TCR beta CDR3 regions derived from RNA transcripts. First-round RT-PCR targeting the TCR CDR3 was performed with the HTBI primer set. TCRdb called the multiplex PCR reads again in MiXCR, with one record for every CDR3 protein. The table includes 250,000 to 300,000 distinct CDR3 sequences, 15% detected once. Study-level findings and limits: Before onset, ophthalmopathy was predicted by the model a median approximately 6.5 months earlier.

The sequence came from a woman between 50 and 59 years old with Graves' hyperthyroidism that later progressed to Graves' ophthalmopathy. The chain uses TRBV7-9 and TRBJ2-2; the D gene is possibly TRBD2 (5 bases). Sequencing was performed on blood. CDR3 DNA: TGTGCCAGCAGCACGGACTTACCGAGGACCGGGGAGCTGTTTTTT. Amino acids: CASSTDLPRTGELFF.